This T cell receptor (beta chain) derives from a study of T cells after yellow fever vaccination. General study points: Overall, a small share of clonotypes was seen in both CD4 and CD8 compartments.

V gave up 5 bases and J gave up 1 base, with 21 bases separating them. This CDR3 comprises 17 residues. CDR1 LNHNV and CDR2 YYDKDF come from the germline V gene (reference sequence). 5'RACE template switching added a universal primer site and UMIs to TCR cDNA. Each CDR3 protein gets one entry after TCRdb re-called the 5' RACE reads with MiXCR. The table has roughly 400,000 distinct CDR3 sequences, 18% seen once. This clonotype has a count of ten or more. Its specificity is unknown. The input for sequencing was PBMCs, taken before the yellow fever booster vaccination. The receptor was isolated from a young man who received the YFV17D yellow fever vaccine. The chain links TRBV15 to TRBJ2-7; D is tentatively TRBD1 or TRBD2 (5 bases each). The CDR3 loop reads CATSDYVRDGASYEQYF. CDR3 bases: TGTGCCACCAGCGACTACGTCAGGGACGGGGCTTCCTACGAGCAGTACTTC.